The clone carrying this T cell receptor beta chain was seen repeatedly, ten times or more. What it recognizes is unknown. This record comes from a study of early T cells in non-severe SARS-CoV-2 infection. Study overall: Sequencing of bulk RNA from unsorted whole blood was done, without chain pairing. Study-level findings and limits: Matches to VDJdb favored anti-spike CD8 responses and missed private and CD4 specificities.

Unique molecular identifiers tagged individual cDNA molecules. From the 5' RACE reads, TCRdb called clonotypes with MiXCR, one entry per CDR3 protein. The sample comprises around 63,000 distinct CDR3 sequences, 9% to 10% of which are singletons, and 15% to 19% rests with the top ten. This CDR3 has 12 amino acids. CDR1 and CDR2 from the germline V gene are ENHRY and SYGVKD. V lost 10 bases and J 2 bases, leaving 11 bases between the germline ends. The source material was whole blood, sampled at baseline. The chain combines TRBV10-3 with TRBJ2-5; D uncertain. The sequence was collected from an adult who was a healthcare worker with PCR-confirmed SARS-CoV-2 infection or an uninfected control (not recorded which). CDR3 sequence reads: CASKDGQETQYF. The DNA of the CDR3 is TGTGCCAGCAAGGACGGACAAGAGACCCAGTACTTC.